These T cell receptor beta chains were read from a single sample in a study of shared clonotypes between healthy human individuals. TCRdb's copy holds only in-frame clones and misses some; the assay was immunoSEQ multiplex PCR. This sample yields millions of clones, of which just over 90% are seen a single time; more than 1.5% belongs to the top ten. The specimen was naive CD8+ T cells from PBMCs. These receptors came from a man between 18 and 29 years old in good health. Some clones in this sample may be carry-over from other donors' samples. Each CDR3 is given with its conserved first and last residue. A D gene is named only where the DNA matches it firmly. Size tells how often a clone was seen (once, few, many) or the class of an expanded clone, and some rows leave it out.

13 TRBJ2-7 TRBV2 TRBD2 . CASRGREAYEQYF TGTGCCAGCAGGGGGCGGGAGGCCTACGAGCAGTACTTC
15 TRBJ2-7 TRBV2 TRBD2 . CASSDSGLAGSEQYF TGTGCCAGCAGTGATTCGGGTCTAGCGGGAAGCGAGCAGTACTTC
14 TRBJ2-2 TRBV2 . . CASSEVPATGELFF TGTGCCAGCAGTGAAGTCCCCGCCACCGGGGAGCTGTTTTTT
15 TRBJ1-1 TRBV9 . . CASSSGTALNTEAFF TGTGCCAGCAGCAGTGGGACGGCACTGAACACTGAAGCTTTCTTT
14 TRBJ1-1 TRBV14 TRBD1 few CASTHGDRVTEAFF TGTGCCAGCACCCATGGGGACAGGGTAACTGAAGCTTTCTTT
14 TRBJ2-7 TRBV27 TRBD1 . CASSTTGAQYEQYF TGTGCCAGCAGCACGACAGGGGCGCAATACGAGCAGTACTTC
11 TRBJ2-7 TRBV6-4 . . CASIGQYEQYF TGTGCCAGCATCGGACAGTACGAGCAGTACTTC
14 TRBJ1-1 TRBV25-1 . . CASSEYGRGREAFF TGTGCCAGCAGTGAATACGGTAGAGGGAGAGAAGCTTTCTTT
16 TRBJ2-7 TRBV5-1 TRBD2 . CASSPGLAGSGYEQYF TGCGCCAGCAGCCCCGGACTAGCGGGATCGGGGTACGAGCAGTACTTC
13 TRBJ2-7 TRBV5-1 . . CASRRDGSYEQYF TGCGCCAGCCGGAGGGACGGCTCCTACGAGCAGTACTTC
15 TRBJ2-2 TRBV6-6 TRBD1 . CASSHGTGPTGELFF TGTGCCAGCAGCCACGGGACAGGCCCCACCGGGGAGCTGTTTTTT
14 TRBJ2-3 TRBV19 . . CASSIILGQDTQYF TGTGCCAGTAGTATAATCCTGGGGCAGGATACGCAGTATTTT
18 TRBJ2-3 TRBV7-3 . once CASSLTPGYGRETDTQYF TGTGCCAGCAGCTTAACCCCGGGATACGGGAGAGAGACAGATACGCAGTATTTT
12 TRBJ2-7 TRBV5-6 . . CASSHTGYEQYF TGTGCCAGCAGCCACACAGGTTACGAGCAGTACTTC
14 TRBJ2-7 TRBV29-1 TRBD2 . CSVEGGRGSYEQYF TGCAGCGTTGAAGGGGGGAGGGGCTCCTACGAGCAGTACTTC
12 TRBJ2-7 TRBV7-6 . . CASSLGADEQYF TGTGCCAGCAGCTTAGGAGCTGACGAGCAGTACTTC
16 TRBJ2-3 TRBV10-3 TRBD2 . CAISESPSGRINTQYF TGTGCCATCAGTGAGTCACCTAGCGGGAGGATAAATACGCAGTATTTT
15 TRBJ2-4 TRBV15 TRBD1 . CATSFRTGSKNIQYF TGTGCCACCAGCTTCCGGACAGGGTCCAAAAACATTCAGTACTTC
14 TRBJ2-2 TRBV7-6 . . CASSLLSGSRELFF TGTGCCAGCAGCTTACTTTCGGGGTCGAGGGAGCTGTTTTTT
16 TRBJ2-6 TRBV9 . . CASSAGAGSGANVLTF TGTGCCAGCAGCGCAGGAGCAGGGTCTGGGGCCAACGTCCTGACTTTC
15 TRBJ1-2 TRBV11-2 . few CASSPSDRPNYGYTF TGTGCCAGCAGCCCCTCCGACAGGCCCAACTATGGCTACACCTTC
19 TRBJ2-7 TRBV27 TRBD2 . CASSTHNTSLAGGRYEQYF TGTGCCAGCAGTACCCACAACACCAGTCTGGCGGGAGGGAGATACGAGCAGTACTTC
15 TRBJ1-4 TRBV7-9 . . CASSPQGPRGEKLFF TGTGCCAGCAGCCCTCAGGGTCCTCGAGGTGAAAAACTGTTTTTT
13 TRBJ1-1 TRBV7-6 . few CASSLWGNTEAFF TGTGCCAGCAGTTTGTGGGGGAACACTGAAGCTTTCTTT
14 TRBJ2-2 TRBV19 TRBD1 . CASSIRTGGGELFF TGTGCCAGTAGTATTCGCACAGGGGGTGGGGAGCTGTTTTTT
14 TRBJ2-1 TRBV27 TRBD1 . CASGDRDSYNEQFF TGTGCCAGTGGCGACAGGGACTCCTACAATGAGCAGTTCTTC
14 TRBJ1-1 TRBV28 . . CASSLRLAGTEAFF TGTGCCAGCAGTTTGCGCCTTGCGGGTACTGAAGCTTTCTTT
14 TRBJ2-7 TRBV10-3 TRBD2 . CAISSGESSYEQYF TGTGCCATCAGCAGCGGGGAAAGCTCCTACGAGCAGTACTTC
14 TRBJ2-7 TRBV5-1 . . CASSLRSSSYEQYF TGCGCCAGCAGCTTGCGTAGTAGCTCTTACGAGCAGTACTTC
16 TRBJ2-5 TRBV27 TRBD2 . CASSLVGLASAETQYF TGTGCCAGCAGTTTGGTGGGACTAGCGAGTGCAGAGACCCAGTACTTC
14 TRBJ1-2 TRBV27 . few CASSLVGANYGYTF TGTGCCAGCAGTTTAGTTGGAGCTAACTATGGCTACACCTTC
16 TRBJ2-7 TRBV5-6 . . CASSPPGRMRNYEQYF TGTGCCAGCAGCCCCCCGGGACGGATGAGAAACTACGAGCAGTACTTC
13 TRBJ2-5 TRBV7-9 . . CASSVILNGTQYF TGTGCCAGCAGCGTTATTCTGAACGGGACCCAGTACTTC
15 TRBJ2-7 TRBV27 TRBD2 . CASSLGLAGTYEQYF TGTGCCAGCAGTTTAGGCCTAGCGGGGACCTACGAGCAGTACTTC
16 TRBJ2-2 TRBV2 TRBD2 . CASSRLAGGPNGELFF TGTGCCAGCAGCAGACTAGCGGGAGGGCCGAACGGGGAGCTGTTTTTT
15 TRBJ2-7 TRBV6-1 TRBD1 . CASRFPGTGLDEQYF TGTGCCAGCAGGTTTCCAGGGACAGGGTTGGACGAGCAGTACTTC
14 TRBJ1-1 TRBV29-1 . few CSVEDSALNTEAFF TGCAGCGTTGAAGATAGTGCCCTGAACACTGAAGCTTTCTTT
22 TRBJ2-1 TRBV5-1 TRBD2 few CASSLKCSGRVLVKGEGYEQFF TGCGCCAGCAGCTTAAAATGTAGCGGGAGGGTTTTGGTAAAAGGGGAAGGCTATGAGCAGTTCTTC
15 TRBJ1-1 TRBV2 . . CASSDEGLLNTEAFF TGTGCCAGCAGTGATGAGGGGCTACTGAACACTGAAGCTTTCTTT
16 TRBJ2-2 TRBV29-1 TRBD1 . CSALPGTGPITGELFF TGCAGCGCCTTACCCGGGACAGGGCCCATTACCGGGGAGCTGTTTTTT
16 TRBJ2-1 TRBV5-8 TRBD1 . CASSLWGQGAYNEQFF TGTGCCAGCAGCTTGTGGGGACAGGGGGCCTACAATGAGCAGTTCTTC
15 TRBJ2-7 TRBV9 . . CASSGTGAGSYEQYF TGTGCCAGCAGCGGAACGGGAGCAGGTTCCTACGAGCAGTACTTC
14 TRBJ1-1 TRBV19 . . CASSIVGFSTEAFF TGTGCCAGTAGTATAGTCGGGTTCAGCACTGAAGCTTTCTTT
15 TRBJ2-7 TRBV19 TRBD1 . CASSEGTGDNYEQYF TGTGCCAGTAGTGAAGGGACAGGGGATAACTACGAGCAGTACTTC
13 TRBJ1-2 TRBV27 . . CASSLGLHYGYTF TGTGCCAGCAGTTTAGGGCTCCACTATGGCTACACCTTC
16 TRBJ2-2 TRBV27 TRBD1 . CASSFLTGGPTGELFF TGTGCCAGCAGTTTTTTGACAGGGGGTCCGACCGGGGAGCTGTTTTTT
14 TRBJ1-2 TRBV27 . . CASSPRERLYGYTF TGTGCCAGCAGTCCCCGCGAACGGTTGTATGGCTACACCTTC
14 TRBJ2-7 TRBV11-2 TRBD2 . CASSLSGRAYEQYF TGTGCCAGCAGCTTGAGCGGGAGGGCCTACGAGCAGTACTTC
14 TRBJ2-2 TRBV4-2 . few CASSHSVNTGELFF TGTGCCAGCAGTCATTCAGTAAACACCGGGGAGCTGTTTTTT
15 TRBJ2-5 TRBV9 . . CASSPRTTREETQYF TGTGCCAGCAGCCCAAGGACGACGCGTGAAGAGACCCAGTACTTC
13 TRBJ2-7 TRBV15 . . CATHDSNGYEQYF TGTGCCACCCATGATAGCAATGGGTACGAGCAGTACTTC
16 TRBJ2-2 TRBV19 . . CASRATVGADTGELFF TGTGCCAGTAGGGCGACCGTGGGGGCCGACACCGGGGAGCTGTTTTTT
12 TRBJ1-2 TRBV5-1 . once CASSLNEGDYTF TGCGCCAGCAGCCTCAATGAGGGGGACTACACCTTC
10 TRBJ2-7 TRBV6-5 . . CAIPRGEQSF TGTGCCATTCCCAGAGGGGAGCAGTCCTTC
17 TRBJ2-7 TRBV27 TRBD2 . CASSLSYGLAGGPEQYF TGTGCCAGCAGTCTATCGTATGGACTAGCGGGAGGGCCCGAGCAGTACTTC
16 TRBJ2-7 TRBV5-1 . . CASSLEVGALLDEQYF TGCGCCAGCAGCCTGGAGGTCGGAGCGCTCCTGGACGAGCAGTACTTC
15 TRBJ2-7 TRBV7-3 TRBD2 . CASSLTAGVIDEQYF TGTGCCAGCAGCTTAACGGCGGGAGTGATAGACGAGCAGTACTTC
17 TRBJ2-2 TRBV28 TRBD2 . CASSGERERIRAGELFF TGTGCCAGCAGTGGCGAGCGGGAGAGGATTAGGGCCGGGGAGCTGTTTTTT
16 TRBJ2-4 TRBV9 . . CASSSATGFGKNIQYF TGTGCCAGCAGCTCGGCGACGGGCTTTGGCAAAAACATTCAGTACTTC